The 27 T cell receptor beta chains given below trace back to one sample, sequenced in a study of breast tumors, draining lymph nodes, adjacent tissues. TCRdb fed the multiplex PCR reads into MiXCR, producing one record per CDR3 protein. The data show some 150,000 distinct CDR3 sequences, approximately 20% seen once. The lymph nodes were axillary draining lymph nodes from breast cancer patients. Sequences were obtained from axillary lymph node tissue. These receptors were obtained from a female donor with breast cancer. Some clones in this sample may be carry-over from other donors' samples.

This clonotype was seen repeatedly, ten times or more. The chain recombines TRBV4-1 with TRBJ2-5; 7 bases fit TRBD2. V shed 2 bases, J shed 4 bases, and the junction held 10 bases outside the gene matches. In germline, CDR1 is MGHRA, CDR2 YSYEKL. CDR3 length: 16 amino acids. CDR3 region: CASSQTPGLGLETQYF. CDR3 in DNA: TGCGCCAGCAGCCAAACCCCCGGACTAGGCTTAGAGACCCAGTACTTC.

This clonotype was recorded at least ten times. The chain has TRBV29-1 and TRBJ1-2; 8 bases map to TRBD1. The CDR3 extends over 12 amino acids. Per germline, CDR1 SQVTM and CDR2 ANQGSEA. V was pared by 4 bases and J by 6 bases, with 4 bases of the junction left unmatched. CDR3 nucleotides: TGCAGCGTTGCGGGACAGGAGAATGGCTACACCTTC. This sequence encodes CSVAGQENGYTF.

This clonotype was detected once. The V and J genes are TRBV19 and TRBJ2-2; D possibly matches TRBD1 or TRBD2 (5 bases each). The V end lost 8 bases, the J end lost 8 bases, and 12 bases lay between the germline ends. The CDR3 runs 12 residues. CDR1 is LNHDA, CDR2 SQIVND, per germline (reference sequence). Written as DNA, the CDR3 is TGTGCCAGTGGGGGTTTATATGGGGAGCTGTTTTTT. Amino acids: CASGGLYGELFF.

This clonotype was counted at least ten times. The J gene is TRBJ2-1, the V gene TRBV10-3, with 8 positions matching TRBD2. CDR1 and CDR2 (germline): ENHRY, SYGVKD. The CDR3 has 14 residues. V was clipped by 10 bases and J by 6 bases; unmatched bases: 11. Here the CDR3 DNA reads TGTGCCACCACCTCAGCGGGAGTCCCCAATGAGCAGTTCTTC. Its translation: CATTSAGVPNEQFF.

This clonotype was observed many times. The rearrangement links TRBV5-4 to TRBJ1-6; TRBD1 aligns across 7 bases. The CDR3 extends over 15 amino acids. The germline V gene encodes CDR1 SGHNT and CDR2 YYREEE (reference sequence). The V gene end was trimmed by 9 bases and the J gene end by 6 bases; junction bases not matched to a gene: 12. CDR3 DNA: TGTGCCACCCAGCGGGAAGGGACAGCTAATTCACCCCTCCACTTT. Residues: CATQREGTANSPLHF.

This clonotype has a count of ten or more. The chain combines TRBV6-2 or TRBV6-3 with TRBJ2-7; either TRBD1 or TRBD2 may fit D (5 bases each). Germline V gene lookup returns CDR1 MNHEY and CDR2 SVGEGT. The germline V and J ends were trimmed by 7 bases and 9 bases, with 19 bases remaining between them. The CDR3 sequence is 13 residues long. The CDR3 reads CASNLRDLGGQYF. CDR3 bases: TGTGCCAGCAATCTCCGGGACCTTGGTGGGCAGTACTTC.

This clonotype was seen repeatedly, ten times or more. The rearrangement uses TRBV27 and TRBJ1-6; the D is unclear. Trimming left V 2 bases short and J 0 bases short, with 2 bases between. Germline V gene data show CDR1 as MNHEY and CDR2 as SMNVEV (reference sequence). This CDR3 is 14 amino acids long. CDR3 loop: CASSLRSYNSPLHF. In nucleotides, the CDR3 is TGTGCCAGCAGTTTACGCTCCTATAATTCACCCCTCCACTTT.

There are many counts of this clonotype. The chain couples TRBV10-1 to TRBJ1-2; D is uncertain. The germline V gene has CDR1 WNHNN and CDR2 SYGVQD (reference sequence). V gave up 0 bases and J gave up 5 bases, with 13 bases separating them. The CDR3 is 15 residues long. The CDR3 DNA follows: TGCGCCAGCAGTGAGTCGTCCGGGAACTATTATGGCTACACCTTC. It encodes CASSESSGNYYGYTF.

This clonotype was recorded once. The CDR3 ends on some other residue instead of the conserved phenylalanine or tryptophan, so this is likely a read error. The DNA is omitted, as the CDR3 cannot be located on it reliably, and the CDR3 follows TCRdb's listing. The rearrangement joins TRBV11-2 to TRBJ2-1; TRBD1 was called by the table and not checked on the DNA. The CDR3 has 8 residues if both end residues are counted. Germline CDR1 SGHAT, CDR2 FQNNGV. CDR3 region: CASSYDSV.

The CDR3 DNA reads TGTGCCAGCAGTCGTGGACTAGCTAGCACAGATACGCAGTATTTT. Translation: CASSRGLASTDTQYF. The rearrangement links TRBV27 to TRBJ2-3, with 8 bases fitting TRBD2. The CDR3 has 15 amino acids. V lost 5 bases and J lost 0; bases outside the gene matches: 4. Germline CDR1 and CDR2: MNHEY and SMNVEV (reference sequence).

This clonotype was observed at least ten times. The V gene is TRBV15, the J gene TRBJ2-7, with D perhaps matching TRBD2 (5 bases). The V gene's germline CDR1 is LNHNV and CDR2 YYDKDF (reference sequence). With 1 base removed from V and 5 bases from J, the gap between germline ends came to 12 bases. This CDR3 has 14 residues. CDR3 sequence: CATSRGLVGNEQYF. For the CDR3, the DNA is TGTGCCACCAGCAGAGGGCTGGTCGGGAACGAGCAGTACTTC.

The chain uses TRBV28 and TRBJ2-5; D ambiguous. The germline V and J ends were trimmed by 6 bases and 5 bases, with 7 bases remaining between them. Germline V gene sequence: CDR1 MDHEN, CDR2 SYDVKM. The CDR3 is 11 residues long. CDR3 sequence reads: CASRSPETQYF. The CDR3 coding sequence is TGTGCCAGCAGGTCGCCGGAGACCCAGTACTTC. The full variable domain, with the rest looked up from reference TRBV28 and TRBJ2-5, is DVKVTQSSRYLVKRTGEKVFLECVQDMDHENMFWYRQDPGLGLRLIYFSYDVKMKEKGDIPEGYSVSREKKERFSLILESASTNQTSMYLCASRSPETQYFGPGTRLLVL.

A word on this clonotype: This may arise from a read error, as a much more abundant clone is one base away. The chain has TRBV2 and TRBJ2-7; D is possibly TRBD1 or TRBD2 (6 bases each). This CDR3 has 12 residues. The germline V and J ends were trimmed by 6 bases and 3 bases, with 9 bases remaining between them. Germline lookup yields CDR1 SNHLY and CDR2 FYNNEI. CDR3 sequence reads: CASRGGFYEQYF. CDR3 nucleotides: TGTGCCAGCAGGGGGGGCTTCTACGAGCAGTACTTC.

This clonotype was seen at least ten times. The rearrangement uses TRBV20-1 and TRBJ1-5; D possibly corresponds to TRBD1 (6 bases). The CDR3 spans 16 residues. Per the germline V gene, CDR1 is DFQATT and CDR2 is SNEGSKA (reference sequence). V was trimmed by 0 bases and J by 4 bases, leaving 16 bases between them. CDR3 nucleotides: TGCAGTGCTAGAGAACGCGGGACACTAAAGAATCAGCCCCAGCATTTT. Protein product: CSARERGTLKNQPQHF.

This clonotype was observed a handful of times. The genes are TRBV3-1 and TRBJ2-7; D gene uncertain. Germline V gene sequence: CDR1 LGHDT, CDR2 YNNKEL (reference sequence). The CDR3 has 13 residues. Trimming shortened V by 0 bases and J by 3 bases, and 6 bases separated the two germline ends. This CDR3 is CASSQEIGYEQYF. For the CDR3, the DNA is TGTGCCAGCAGCCAAGAGATCGGCTACGAGCAGTACTTC.

This clonotype was picked up many times. At one end the junction does not follow the germline gene, possibly because of a read error. The genes are TRBV20-1 and TRBJ2-1; 9 bases match TRBD2. Germline V gene sequence: CDR1 DFQATT, CDR2 SNEGSKA (reference sequence). This CDR3 spans 15 amino acids. The CDR3 reads CSARDLAGSFNEQFF. DNA of the CDR3: TGCAGTGCTAGAGACCTAGCGGGGTCCTTCAATGAGCAGTTCTTC.

This clonotype was seen ten or more times. This rearrangement joins TRBV6-1 to TRBJ2-7; 9 positions match TRBD1. This CDR3 has 14 residues. CDR1 and CDR2 from the germline V gene are MNHNS and SASEGT. J was trimmed by 6 bases and V by 6 bases; bases with no gene match: 9. The CDR3 is CASSSGTGYREQYF. Here the CDR3 DNA reads TGTGCCAGCAGCTCCGGGACAGGGTATCGCGAGCAGTACTTC.

This clonotype occurred many times. V is TRBV10-3 and J is TRBJ2-2; D might be TRBD2 (6 bases). Trimming left V 1 base short and J 5 bases short, with 11 bases between. In germline, CDR1 is ENHRY, CDR2 SYGVKD. CDR3 length: 15 amino acids. CDR3 DNA sequence: TGTGCCATCAGTGAGTACGGCGGGACGACCGGGGAGCTGTTTTTT. Amino acids: CAISEYGGTTGELFF.

This clonotype was seen repeatedly, ten times or more. The V and J genes are TRBV6-1 and TRBJ2-1; D is uncertain. The CDR3 consists of 13 residues. The ends were cut back, 1 base at V and 6 bases at J, with 7 bases in the middle. CDR1 and CDR2 from the germline V gene are MNHNS and SASEGT. For the CDR3, the DNA is TGTGCCAGCAGTGAAGGTGGGGTCAATGAGCAGTTCTTC. As protein: CASSEGGVNEQFF.

Ten or more counts support this clonotype. CDR3 DNA: TGTGCCAGCAGTTTAGGTGATAATTCACCCCTCCACTTT. Its translation is CASSLGDNSPLHF. The rearrangement links TRBV12-3 or TRBV12-4 to TRBJ1-6, with D unresolved. Trimming cost V 1 base and J 5 bases, with 3 bases left between them. The CDR3 spans 13 residues.

Ten or more counts support this clonotype. The CDR3 nucleotides read TGCAGTGCTGGAGGGACAGGGGGTACCTACGAGCAGTACTTC. Translated: CSAGGTGGTYEQYF. The chain is built from TRBV20-1 and TRBJ2-7, with 11 positions matching TRBD1. With 5 bases clipped from V and 2 bases from J, the junction kept 5 bases outside the gene matches. Germline lookup yields CDR1 DFQATT and CDR2 SNEGSKA (reference sequence). CDR3 length equals 14 residues.

This clonotype showed up many times. The chain is built from TRBV9 and TRBJ2-5; 7 positions agree with TRBD1. In germline, CDR1 is SGDLS, CDR2 YYNGEE. V dropped 4 bases and J dropped 0; count of bases not matched to a gene: 6. This CDR3 contains 15 residues. The CDR3 sequence is CASSKGQRYQETQYF. The CDR3 nucleotides read TGTGCCAGCAGCAAGGGACAGAGGTACCAAGAGACCCAGTACTTC.

The table lists this clonotype with a few counts. A single base separates this from a much larger clone, so it may be a read error. CDR3: CATSEASGQHNEQLF. For the CDR3, the DNA is TGTGCCACCAGTGAGGCCTCGGGACAGCACAATGAGCAGCTCTTC. This chain joins TRBV24-1 and TRBJ2-1, with TRBD1 identical over 7 bases. The germline V gene encodes CDR1 KGHDR and CDR2 SFDVKD. This CDR3 is 15 amino acids long.

A word on this clonotype: At one of its ends the junction is not consistent with the germline gene, which may arise from a read error. The chain combines TRBV28 with TRBJ2-4; 7 nucleotides match TRBD2. The CDR3 length is 15 residues. The germline gives CDR1 MDHEN, CDR2 SYDVKM. CDR3 sequence reads: CASLGRGTAKSIQYF. In DNA form, the CDR3 reads TGTGCCAGCCTAGGGAGGGGTACCGCCAAAAGCATTCAGTACTTC.

This clonotype occurred many times. This sequence joins TRBV6-2 or TRBV6-3 and TRBJ2-3, with D unresolved. The CDR3 has 16 residues. Germline V gene data show CDR1 as MNHEY and CDR2 as SVGEGT. Trimming took 2 bases from V and 0 from J, leaving 12 bases between them. The CDR3: CASSYGPGVSTDTQYF. CDR3 in DNA: TGTGCCAGCAGTTACGGGCCCGGAGTGAGCACAGATACGCAGTATTTT.

This clonotype was seen repeatedly, ten times or more. The chain combines TRBV20-1 with TRBJ1-2, with a weak D call TRBD1 (5 bases). Trimming left V 4 bases short and J 8 bases short, with 8 bases between. CDR1 and CDR2 from the germline V gene are DFQATT and SNEGSKA (reference sequence). The CDR3 spans 10 residues. The DNA of the CDR3 is TGCAGTGCTACCAGGGACGGCTACACCTTC. It yields the protein CSATRDGYTF.

This clonotype was seen repeatedly, ten times or more. The CDR3 DNA is TGTGCCAGCAGTTCCCGGGACAGGGTCTATGGCTACACCTTC. It codes for CASSSRDRVYGYTF. The V and J genes are TRBV12-3 or TRBV12-4 and TRBJ1-2, with 9 positions matching TRBD1. This CDR3 has 14 residues. Trimming removed 4 bases from V and 4 bases from J; junction bases left unmatched: 4.